These 8 T cell receptor beta chains came from one sample sequenced in a study of CD8+ T cells in alopecia areata. Treatment: oral pan-JAK inhibitor, 5-10 mg twice daily. Investigators isolated RNA and reverse transcribed it into cDNA to act as the sequencing template. This table comes from immunoSEQ multiplex PCR, and its TCRdb copy is limited to in-frame clones, with some not included. The repertoire holds about 160,000 clones, with under 70% as singletons. Source: CD4+ T cells sorted from blood, taken at week 4, from a patient treated with tofacitinib. Receptors originate from a human donor with alopecia areata.

V usage is TRBV18 and J usage is TRBJ1-4, with D perhaps TRBD1 (5 bases). The germline V and J ends were trimmed by 6 bases and 0 bases, with 20 bases remaining between them. Germline V CDR1 and CDR2: KGHSH, LQKENI. The CDR3 is made up of 18 amino acids. The CDR3 here is CASSAGTRIYATNEKLFF. For the CDR3, the DNA is TGTGCCAGCTCGGCCGGGACGAGGATATACGCAACTAATGAAAAACTGTTTTTT.

The V call is TRBV6-1, the J call TRBJ1-1; no clear D gene. This CDR3 region has 13 residues. Trimming cost V 3 bases and J 0 bases, with 5 bases left between them. Germline V gene lookup returns CDR1 MNHNS and CDR2 SASEGT. The CDR3 DNA is TGTGCCAGCAGTGACAGGATGAACACTGAAGCTTTCTTT. Protein: CASSDRMNTEAFF.

The DNA for the CDR3 is TGTGCCAGCAGCTTAGTGGTGGGCTCTCAAGAGACCCAGTACTTC. It yields the protein CASSLVVGSQETQYF. The chain combines TRBV7-2 with TRBJ2-5; no clear D. The ends were cut back, 1 base at V and 2 bases at J, with 11 bases in the middle. There are 15 residues in the CDR3. Germline V gene sequence: CDR1 SGHTA, CDR2 FQGNSA.

The chain has TRBV5-4 and TRBJ2-1; the D is unclear. The CDR3 has 12 amino acids. V gave up 4 bases and J gave up 10 bases, with 12 bases separating them. From germline, CDR1 is SGHNT and CDR2 YYREEE (reference sequence). The CDR3 sequence is CASSPAPGEQFF. As DNA, the CDR3 is TGTGCCAGCAGCCCGGCCCCCGGCGAGCAGTTCTTC.

The V and J genes are TRBV9 and TRBJ2-7, with TRBD1 identical over 8 bases. CDR3 size: 15 residues. Germline V gives CDR1 SGDLS, CDR2 YYNGEE. V lost 0 bases to trimming and J lost 8 bases; unmatched junction nucleotides: 10. The CDR3 bases are TGTGCCAGCAGCGTAGCGTTAGGGACAGGTGAAAAGCAGTACTTC. Protein product: CASSVALGTGEKQYF. The full variable domain, in which reference TRBV9 and TRBJ2-7 provide the parts outside the CDR3, is DSGVTQTPKHLITATGQRVTLRCSPRSGDLSVYWYQQSLDQGLQFLIQYYNGEERAKGNILERFSAQQFPDLHSELNLSSLELGDSALYFCASSVALGTGEKQYFGPGTRLTVT.

This clone turned up a few times. The rearrangement joins TRBV7-9 to TRBJ2-1; D unresolved. The CDR3 spans 15 residues. The V end was cut by 5 bases, the J end by 0 bases, with 11 bases between. Germline lookup yields CDR1 SEHNR and CDR2 FQNEAQ (reference sequence). Here the CDR3 reads CASSRIGISYNEQFF. CDR3 nucleotide sequence: TGTGCCAGCAGCCGGATAGGAATCTCCTACAATGAGCAGTTCTTC.

This chain connects TRBV29-1 to TRBJ2-7, with D possibly TRBD2 on 5 matching bases. The CDR3 is made up of 11 amino acids. V gave up 6 bases and J gave up 0 bases, with 6 bases separating them. The germline V gene encodes CDR1 SQVTM and CDR2 ANQGSEA. CDR3 loop: CSVGISYEQYF. CDR3 DNA sequence: TGCAGCGTCGGGATCTCCTACGAGCAGTACTTC.

The chain combines TRBV30 with TRBJ2-5; 7 bases are shared with TRBD2. CDR1 is GTSNPN and CDR2 is SVGIG in the germline V gene (reference sequence). J lost 1 base, V lost 5 bases, and 4 bases had no gene match. There are 13 residues in the CDR3. The CDR3 region is CAWAGDLQETQYF. The CDR3 DNA reads as TGTGCCTGGGCGGGGGACCTCCAAGAGACCCAGTACTTC. Combining the CDR3 with reference TRBV30 and TRBJ2-5 gives the whole variable domain SQTIHQWPATLVQPVGSPLSLECTVEGTSNPNLYWYRQAAGRGLQLLFYSVGIGQISSEVPQNLSASRPQDRQFILSSKKLLLSDSGFYLCAWAGDLQETQYFGPGTRLLVL.